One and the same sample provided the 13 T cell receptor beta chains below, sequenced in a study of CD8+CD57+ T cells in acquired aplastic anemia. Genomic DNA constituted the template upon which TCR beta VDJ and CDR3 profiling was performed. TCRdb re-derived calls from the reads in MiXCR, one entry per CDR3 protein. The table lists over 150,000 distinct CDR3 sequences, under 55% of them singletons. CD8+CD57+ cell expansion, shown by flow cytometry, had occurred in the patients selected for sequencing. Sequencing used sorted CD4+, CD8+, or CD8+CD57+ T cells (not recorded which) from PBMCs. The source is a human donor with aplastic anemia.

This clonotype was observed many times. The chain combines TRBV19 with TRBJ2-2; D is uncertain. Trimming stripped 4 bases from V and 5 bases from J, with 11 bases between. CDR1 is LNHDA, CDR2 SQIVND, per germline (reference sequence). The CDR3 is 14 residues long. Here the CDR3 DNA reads TGTGCCAGTAGTACCCAACCGGTTACCGGGGAGCTGTTTTTT. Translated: CASSTQPVTGELFF.

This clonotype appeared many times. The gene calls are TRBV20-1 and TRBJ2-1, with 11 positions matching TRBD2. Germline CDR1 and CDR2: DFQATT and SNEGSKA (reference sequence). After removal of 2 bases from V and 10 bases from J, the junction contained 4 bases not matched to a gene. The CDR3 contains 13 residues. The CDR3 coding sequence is TGCAGTGCTAGACTAGCGGGAGGAGGCGAGCAGTTCTTC. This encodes CSARLAGGGEQFF.

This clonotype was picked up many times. CDR3 amino acids: CASSSGTSMGEQYF. The DNA of the CDR3 is TGTGCCAGCAGCTCCGGGACCTCTATGGGGGAGCAGTACTTC. The chain is built from TRBV5-6 and TRBJ2-7; the D call may be TRBD1 or TRBD2 (5 bases each). The CDR3 is 14 amino acids. The V and J ends lost 3 bases and 7 bases respectively, with 17 bases between them. CDR1 and CDR2 (germline): SGHDT, YYEEEE.

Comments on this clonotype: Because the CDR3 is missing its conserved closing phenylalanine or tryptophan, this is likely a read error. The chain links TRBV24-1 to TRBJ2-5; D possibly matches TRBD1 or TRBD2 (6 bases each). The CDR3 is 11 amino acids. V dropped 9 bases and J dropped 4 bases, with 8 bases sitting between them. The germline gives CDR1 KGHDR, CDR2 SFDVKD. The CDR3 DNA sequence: TGTGCCACCCGGGGGCGAGAGACCCAGTACTCC. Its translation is CATRGRETQYS.

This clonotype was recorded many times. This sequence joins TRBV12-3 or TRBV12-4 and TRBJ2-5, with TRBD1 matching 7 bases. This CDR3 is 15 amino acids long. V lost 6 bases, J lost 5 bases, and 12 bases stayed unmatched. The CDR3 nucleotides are TGTGCCAGCAGGGAGCGGCGCGCGACAGGGGAGACCCAGTACTTC. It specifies CASRERRATGETQYF.

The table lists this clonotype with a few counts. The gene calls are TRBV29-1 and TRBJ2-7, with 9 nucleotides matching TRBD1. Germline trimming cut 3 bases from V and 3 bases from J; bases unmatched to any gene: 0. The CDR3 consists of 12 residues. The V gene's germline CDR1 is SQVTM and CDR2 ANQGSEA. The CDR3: CSVETGGYEQYF. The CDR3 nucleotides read TGCAGCGTTGAGACAGGGGGCTACGAGCAGTACTTC.

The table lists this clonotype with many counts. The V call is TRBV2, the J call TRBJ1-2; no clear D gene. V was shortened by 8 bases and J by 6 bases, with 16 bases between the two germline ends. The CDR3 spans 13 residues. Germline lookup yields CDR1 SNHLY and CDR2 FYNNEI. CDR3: CASHKGFSDGYTF. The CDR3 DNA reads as TGTGCCAGCCATAAAGGGTTTTCGGATGGCTACACCTTC.

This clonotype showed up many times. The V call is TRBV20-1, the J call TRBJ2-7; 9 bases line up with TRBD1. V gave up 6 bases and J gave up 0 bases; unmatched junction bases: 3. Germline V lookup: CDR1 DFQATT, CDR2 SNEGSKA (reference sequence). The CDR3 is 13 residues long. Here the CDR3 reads CSAKTGGSYEQYF. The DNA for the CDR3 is TGCAGTGCCAAGACAGGGGGCTCCTACGAGCAGTACTTC.

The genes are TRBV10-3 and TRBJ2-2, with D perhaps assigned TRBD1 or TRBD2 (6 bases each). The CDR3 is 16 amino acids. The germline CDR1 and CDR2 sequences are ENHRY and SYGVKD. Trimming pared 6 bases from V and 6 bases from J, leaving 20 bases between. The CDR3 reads CAISGSGTRGAGELFF. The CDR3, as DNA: TGTGCCATCAGCGGCTCCGGGACAAGGGGGGCCGGGGAGCTGTTTTTT.

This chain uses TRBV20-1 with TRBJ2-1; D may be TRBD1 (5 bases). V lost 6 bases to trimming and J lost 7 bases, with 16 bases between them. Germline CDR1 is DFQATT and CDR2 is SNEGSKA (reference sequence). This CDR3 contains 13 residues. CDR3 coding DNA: TGCAGTGCAGGGGAAAACGTGTGGAATGAGCAGTTCTTC. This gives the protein CSAGENVWNEQFF.

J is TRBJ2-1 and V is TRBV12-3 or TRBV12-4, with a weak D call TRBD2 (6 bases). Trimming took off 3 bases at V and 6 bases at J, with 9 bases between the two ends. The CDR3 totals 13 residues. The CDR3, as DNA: TGTGCCAGCAGTTTCGTGACTAGCAATGAGCAGTTCTTC. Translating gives CASSFVTSNEQFF.

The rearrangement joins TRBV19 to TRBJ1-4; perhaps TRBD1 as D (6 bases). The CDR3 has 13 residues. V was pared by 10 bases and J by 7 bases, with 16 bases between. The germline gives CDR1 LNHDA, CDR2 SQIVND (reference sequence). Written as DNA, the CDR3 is TGTGCCACATGGGGCAGGGGAACTGAAAAACTGTTTTTT. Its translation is CATWGRGTEKLFF. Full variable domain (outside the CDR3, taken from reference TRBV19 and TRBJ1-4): DGGITQSPKYLFRKEGQNVTLSCEQNLNHDAMYWYRQDPGQGLRLIYYSQIVNDFQKGDIAEGYSVSREKKESFPLTVTSAQKNPTAFYLCATWGRGTEKLFFGSGTQLSVL.

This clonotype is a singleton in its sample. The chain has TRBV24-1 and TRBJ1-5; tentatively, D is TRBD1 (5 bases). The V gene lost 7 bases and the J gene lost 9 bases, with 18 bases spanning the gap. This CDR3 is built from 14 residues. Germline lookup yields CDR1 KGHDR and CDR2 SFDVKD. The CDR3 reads CATRGLGASRPQHF. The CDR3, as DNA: TGTGCCACCAGGGGATTAGGGGCCAGTCGGCCCCAGCATTTT.